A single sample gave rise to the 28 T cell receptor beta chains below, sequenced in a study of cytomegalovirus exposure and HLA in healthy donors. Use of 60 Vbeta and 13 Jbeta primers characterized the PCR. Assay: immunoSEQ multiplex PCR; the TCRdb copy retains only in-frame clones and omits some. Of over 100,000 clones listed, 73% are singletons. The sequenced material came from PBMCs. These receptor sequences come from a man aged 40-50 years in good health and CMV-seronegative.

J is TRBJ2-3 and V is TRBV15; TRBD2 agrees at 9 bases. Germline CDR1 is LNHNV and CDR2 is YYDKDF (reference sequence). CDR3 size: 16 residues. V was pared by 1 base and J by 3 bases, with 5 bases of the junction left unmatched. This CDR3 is CATSRGSSGGTDTQYF. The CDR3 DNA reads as TGTGCCACCAGCAGAGGTTCGAGCGGGGGGACAGATACGCAGTATTTT.

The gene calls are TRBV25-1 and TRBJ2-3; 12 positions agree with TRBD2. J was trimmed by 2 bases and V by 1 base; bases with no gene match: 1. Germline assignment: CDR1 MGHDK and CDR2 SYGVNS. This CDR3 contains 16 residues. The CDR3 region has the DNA TGTGCCAGCAGTGAATCTAGCGGGGGGGCCACAGATACGCAGTATTTT. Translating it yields CASSESSGGATDTQYF.

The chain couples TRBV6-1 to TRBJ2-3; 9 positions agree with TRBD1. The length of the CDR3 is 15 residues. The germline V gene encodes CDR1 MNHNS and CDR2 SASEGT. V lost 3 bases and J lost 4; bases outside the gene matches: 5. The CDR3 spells CASSDGTGYPDTQYF. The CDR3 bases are TGTGCCAGCAGTGACGGGACAGGGTATCCAGATACGCAGTATTTT.

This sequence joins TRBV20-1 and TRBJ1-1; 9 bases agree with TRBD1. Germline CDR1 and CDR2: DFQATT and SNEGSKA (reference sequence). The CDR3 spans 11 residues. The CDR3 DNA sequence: TGCAGCGGGGACAGGGCGGCTGAAGCTTTCTTT. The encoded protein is CSGDRAAEAFF.

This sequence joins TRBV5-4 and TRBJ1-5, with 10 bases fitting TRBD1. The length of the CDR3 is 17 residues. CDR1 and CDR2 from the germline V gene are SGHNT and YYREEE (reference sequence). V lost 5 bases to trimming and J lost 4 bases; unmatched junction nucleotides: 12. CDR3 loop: CASRDGQGQGLNQPQHF. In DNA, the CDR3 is TGTGCCAGCAGGGATGGACAGGGACAGGGGCTTAATCAGCCCCAGCATTTT.

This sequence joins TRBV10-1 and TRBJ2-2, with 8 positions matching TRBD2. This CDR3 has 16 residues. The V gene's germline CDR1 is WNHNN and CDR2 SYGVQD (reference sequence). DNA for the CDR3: TGCGTTAACCCAGGGGTCGGGGGGGTCAACACCGGGGAGCTGTTTTTT. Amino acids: CVNPGVGGVNTGELFF.

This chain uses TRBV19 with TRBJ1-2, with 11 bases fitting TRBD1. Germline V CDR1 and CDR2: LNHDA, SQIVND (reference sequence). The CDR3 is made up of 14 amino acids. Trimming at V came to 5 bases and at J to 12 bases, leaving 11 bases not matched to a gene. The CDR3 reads CASSLPGTGGAHTF. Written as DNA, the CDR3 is TGTGCCAGTAGTCTCCCCGGGACAGGGGGGGCACACACCTTC.

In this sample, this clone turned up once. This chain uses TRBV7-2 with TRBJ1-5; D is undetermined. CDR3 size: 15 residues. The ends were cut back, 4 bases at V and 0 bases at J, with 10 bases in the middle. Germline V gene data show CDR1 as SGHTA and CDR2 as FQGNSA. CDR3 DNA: TGTGCCAGCAGCTCAGGAATTTATAGCAATCAGCCCCAGCATTTT. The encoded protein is CASSSGIYSNQPQHF.

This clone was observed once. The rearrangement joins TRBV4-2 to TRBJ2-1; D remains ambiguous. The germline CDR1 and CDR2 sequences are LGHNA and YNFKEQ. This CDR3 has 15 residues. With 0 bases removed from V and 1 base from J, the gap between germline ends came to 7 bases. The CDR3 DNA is TGTGCCAGCAGCCAAGAACCCGGGTCCTACAATGAGCAGTTCTTC. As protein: CASSQEPGSYNEQFF.

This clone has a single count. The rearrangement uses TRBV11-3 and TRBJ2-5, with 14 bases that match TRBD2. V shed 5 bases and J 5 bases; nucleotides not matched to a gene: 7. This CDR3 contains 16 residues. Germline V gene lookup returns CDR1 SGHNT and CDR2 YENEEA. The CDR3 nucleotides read TGTGCCAGCAGCCCGCAGACTAGCGGGGGGGCGGAGACCCAGTACTTC. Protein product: CASSPQTSGGAETQYF.

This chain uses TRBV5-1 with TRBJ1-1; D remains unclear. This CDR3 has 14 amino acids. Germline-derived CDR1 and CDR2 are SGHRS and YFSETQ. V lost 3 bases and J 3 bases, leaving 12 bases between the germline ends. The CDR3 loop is CASSSGSMYTEAFF. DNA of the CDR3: TGCGCCAGCAGCTCCGGGTCGATGTACACTGAAGCTTTCTTT.

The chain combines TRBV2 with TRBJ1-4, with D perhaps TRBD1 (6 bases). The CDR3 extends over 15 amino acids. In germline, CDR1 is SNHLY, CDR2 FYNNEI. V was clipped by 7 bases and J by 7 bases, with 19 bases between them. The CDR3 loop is CASTPTQGGIEKLFF. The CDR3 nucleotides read TGTGCCAGCACCCCGACACAGGGTGGTATTGAAAAACTGTTTTTT. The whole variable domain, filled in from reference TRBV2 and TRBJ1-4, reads EPEVTQTPSHQVTQMGQEVILRCVPISNHLYFYWYRQILGQKVEFLVSFYNNEISEKSEIFDDQFSVERPDGSNFTLKIRSTKLEDSAMYFCASTPTQGGIEKLFFGSGTQLSVL.

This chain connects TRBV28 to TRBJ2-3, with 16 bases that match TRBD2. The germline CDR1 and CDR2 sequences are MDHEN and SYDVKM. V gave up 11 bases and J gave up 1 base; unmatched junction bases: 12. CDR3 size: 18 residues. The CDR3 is CAVPPGTSGGAGTDTQYF. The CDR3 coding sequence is TGTGCCGTTCCCCCCGGGACTAGCGGGGGGGCTGGCACAGATACGCAGTATTTT.

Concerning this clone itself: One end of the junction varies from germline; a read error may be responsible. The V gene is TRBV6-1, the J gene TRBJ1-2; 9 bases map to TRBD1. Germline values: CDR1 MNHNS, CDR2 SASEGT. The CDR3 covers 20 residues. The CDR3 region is CASREVLEQGAGTRRYGYTF. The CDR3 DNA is TGTGCCAGCAGAGAAGTATTGGAACAGGGGGCCGGGACGAGGAGATATGGCTACACCTTC.

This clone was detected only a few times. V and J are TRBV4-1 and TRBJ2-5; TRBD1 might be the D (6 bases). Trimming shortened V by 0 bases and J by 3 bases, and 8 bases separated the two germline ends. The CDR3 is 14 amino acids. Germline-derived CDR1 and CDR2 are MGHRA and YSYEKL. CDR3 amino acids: CASSQEDSEETQYF. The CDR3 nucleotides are TGCGCCAGCAGCCAAGAGGACAGTGAAGAGACCCAGTACTTC.

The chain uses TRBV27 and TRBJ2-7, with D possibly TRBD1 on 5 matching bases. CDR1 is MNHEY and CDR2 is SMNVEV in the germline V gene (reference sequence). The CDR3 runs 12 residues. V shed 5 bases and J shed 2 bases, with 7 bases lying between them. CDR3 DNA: TGTGCCAGCAGTAGGGGCCCCTACGAGCAGTACTTC. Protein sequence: CASSRGPYEQYF.

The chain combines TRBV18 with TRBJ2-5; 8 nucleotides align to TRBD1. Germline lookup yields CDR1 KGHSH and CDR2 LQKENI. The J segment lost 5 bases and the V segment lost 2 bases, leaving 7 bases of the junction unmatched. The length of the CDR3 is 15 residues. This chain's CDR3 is CASSPFRGRMETQYF. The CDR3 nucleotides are TGTGCCAGCTCACCATTCAGGGGGCGCATGGAGACCCAGTACTTC.

The CDR3 loop reads CASIDVTASYEQYF. CDR3 bases: TGTGCCAGCATCGATGTGACAGCGTCCTACGAGCAGTACTTC. The chain joins TRBV5-6 to TRBJ2-7; a weak D match, TRBD1 (5 bases). The CDR3 has 14 amino acids. From germline, CDR1 is SGHDT and CDR2 YYEEEE. Trimming pared 6 bases from V and 1 base from J, leaving 14 bases between.

The CDR3 sequence is CASRRGGAGVLEQFF. CDR3 nucleotide sequence: TGTGCCAGTAGAAGGGGCGGAGCGGGGGTCCTAGAGCAGTTCTTC. This chain links TRBV19 with TRBJ2-1, with 8 bases fitting TRBD2. V lost 6 bases, J lost 10 bases, and 14 bases stayed unmatched. CDR1 is LNHDA, CDR2 SQIVND, per germline (reference sequence). This CDR3 is built from 15 residues. The variable domain in full, completed from reference TRBV19 and TRBJ2-1, reads DGGITQSPKYLFRKEGQNVTLSCEQNLNHDAMYWYRQDPGQGLRLIYYSQIVNDFQKGDIAEGYSVSREKKESFPLTVTSAQKNPTAFYLCASRRGGAGVLEQFFGPGTRLTVL.

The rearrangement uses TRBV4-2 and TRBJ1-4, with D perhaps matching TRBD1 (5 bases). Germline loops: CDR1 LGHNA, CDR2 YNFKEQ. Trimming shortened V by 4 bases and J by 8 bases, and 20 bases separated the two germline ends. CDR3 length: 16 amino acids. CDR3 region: CASSRGVDASREKLFF. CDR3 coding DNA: TGTGCCAGCAGCCGGGGGGTGGACGCCAGTAGAGAAAAACTGTTTTTT.

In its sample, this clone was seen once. Here the CDR3 DNA reads TGTGCCAGCAGATCCACCGGGAACTATGGCTACACCTTC. Translated, it gives CASRSTGNYGYTF. The V gene is TRBV27, the J gene TRBJ1-2; D is uncertain. From germline, CDR1 is MNHEY and CDR2 SMNVEV (reference sequence). This CDR3 has 13 amino acids. Trimming removed 6 bases at V and 2 bases at J, with 10 bases between.

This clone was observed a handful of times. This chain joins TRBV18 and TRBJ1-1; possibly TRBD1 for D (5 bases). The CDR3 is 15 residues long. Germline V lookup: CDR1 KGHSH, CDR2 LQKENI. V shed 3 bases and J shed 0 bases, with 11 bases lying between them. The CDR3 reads CASSPPGNLNTEAFF. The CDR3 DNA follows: TGTGCCAGCTCACCGCCAGGGAATTTGAACACTGAAGCTTTCTTT. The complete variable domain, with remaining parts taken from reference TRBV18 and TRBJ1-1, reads NAGVMQNPRHLVRRRGQEARLRCSPMKGHSHVYWYRQLPEEGLKFMVYLQKENIIDESGMPKERFSAEFPKEGPSILRIQQVVRGDSAAYFCASSPPGNLNTEAFFGQGTRLTVV.

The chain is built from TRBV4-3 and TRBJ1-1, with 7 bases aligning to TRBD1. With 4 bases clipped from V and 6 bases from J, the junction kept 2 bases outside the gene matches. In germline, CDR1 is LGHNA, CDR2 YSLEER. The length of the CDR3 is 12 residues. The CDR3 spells CASSPGGAEAFF. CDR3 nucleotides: TGCGCCAGCAGCCCAGGGGGAGCTGAAGCTTTCTTT.

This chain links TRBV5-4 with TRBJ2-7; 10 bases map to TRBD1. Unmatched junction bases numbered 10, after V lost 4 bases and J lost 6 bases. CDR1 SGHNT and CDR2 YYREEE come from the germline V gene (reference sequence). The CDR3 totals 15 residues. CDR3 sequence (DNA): TGTGCCAGCAGCCCTAGGGACAGGGGAAGTGGCGAGCAGTACTTC. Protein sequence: CASSPRDRGSGEQYF.

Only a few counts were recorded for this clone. CDR3 sequence (DNA): TGTGCCACCCAGCTTACGGACAGGGCTCCCTACGAGCAGTACTTC. This codes for CATQLTDRAPYEQYF. The rearrangement uses TRBV5-5 and TRBJ2-7; TRBD1 agrees at 8 bases. V lost 9 bases, J lost 2 bases, and 13 bases stayed unmatched. This CDR3 is 15 amino acids long. Germline CDR1 is SGHKS and CDR2 is YYEKEE (reference sequence).

The CDR3 reads CASSPAQGGYGYTF. CDR3 coding DNA: TGTGCCAGCAGCCCCGCGCAGGGCGGCTATGGCTACACCTTC. This sequence joins TRBV11-2 and TRBJ1-2; D is possibly TRBD1 (5 bases). Between the trimmed V and J ends, which lost 5 bases and 4 bases, there was a span of 14 bases. CDR1 is SGHAT, CDR2 FQNNGV, per germline. The CDR3 has 14 amino acids. The full variable domain, its missing parts supplied by reference TRBV11-2 and TRBJ1-2, is EAGVAQSPRYKIIEKRQSVAFWCNPISGHATLYWYQQILGQGPKLLIQFQNNGVVDDSQLPKDRFSAERLKGVDSTLKIQPAKLEDSAVYLCASSPAQGGYGYTFGSGTRLTVV.

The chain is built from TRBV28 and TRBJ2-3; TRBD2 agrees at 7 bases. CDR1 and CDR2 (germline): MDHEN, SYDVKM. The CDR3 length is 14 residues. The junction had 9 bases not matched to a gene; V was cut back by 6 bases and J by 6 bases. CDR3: CASRYPGEGDTQYF. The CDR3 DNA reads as TGTGCCAGCAGATACCCGGGGGAGGGGGATACGCAGTATTTT.

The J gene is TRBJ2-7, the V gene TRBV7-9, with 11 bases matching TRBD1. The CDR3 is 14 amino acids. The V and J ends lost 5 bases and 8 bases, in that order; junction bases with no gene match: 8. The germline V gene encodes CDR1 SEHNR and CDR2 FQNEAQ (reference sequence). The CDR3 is CASSVGTGGWQQYF. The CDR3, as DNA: TGTGCCAGCAGCGTGGGGACAGGGGGTTGGCAGCAGTACTTC.